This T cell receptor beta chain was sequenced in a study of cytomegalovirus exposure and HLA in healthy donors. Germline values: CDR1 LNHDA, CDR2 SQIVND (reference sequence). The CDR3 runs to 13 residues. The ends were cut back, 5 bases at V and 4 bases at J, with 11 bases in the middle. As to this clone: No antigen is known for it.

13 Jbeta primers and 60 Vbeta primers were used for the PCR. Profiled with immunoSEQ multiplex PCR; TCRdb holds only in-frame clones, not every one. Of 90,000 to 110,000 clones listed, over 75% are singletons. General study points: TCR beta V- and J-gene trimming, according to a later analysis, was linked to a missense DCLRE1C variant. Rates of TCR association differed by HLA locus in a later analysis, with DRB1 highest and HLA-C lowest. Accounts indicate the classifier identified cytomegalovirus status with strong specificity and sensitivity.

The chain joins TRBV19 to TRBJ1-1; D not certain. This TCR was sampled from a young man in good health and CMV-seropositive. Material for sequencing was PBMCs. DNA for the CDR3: TGTGCCAGTAGTGTACTGATGAGCACTGAAGCTTTCTTT. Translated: CASSVLMSTEAFF.